This TCR beta chain was recorded in a study of blood T cells in healthy people across ages. Healthy Caucasian individuals from Russia aged about 6 to 95 were enrolled as donors. Each donor supplied approximately 10 milliliters of peripheral blood. A J-beta primer mix and a sample-barcoded 5' primer were used in a second PCR of roughly 6 to 11 cycles. Through a template-switch adaptor with 12 random nucleotides, each cDNA molecule received a tag. TCRdb reanalysed the 5' RACE reads using MiXCR and keeps one entry per CDR3 protein. The sample has about 800,000 distinct CDR3 sequences; less than 60% are singletons. CDR1 SGHTA and CDR2 FQGNSA come from the germline V gene. Trimming pared 5 bases from V and 5 bases from J, leaving 12 bases between. CDR3 length: 14 residues.

Material for sequencing was blood. The rearrangement joins TRBV7-2 to TRBJ2-2; TRBD2 is a possible D gene (6 bases). The source of this sequence is an elderly man in good health. The CDR3 DNA is TGTGCCAGCAGCACCCAACTAGCTACCGGGGAGCTGTTTTTT. Translation: CASSTQLATGELFF.